These T cell receptor beta chains were read from a single sample in a study of molecular identifiers for immune sequencing clone quantification. TCRdb independently ran MiXCR on the PCR reads; one entry per CDR3 protein. Here the sample spans under 350,000 distinct CDR3 sequences, roughly 24% being singletons. The sequenced sample was naive CD8+ T cells from blood, with Jurkat cell RNA spiked in. The receptor source for this set is a human donor in good health. Some libraries in this study had Jurkat cell RNA spiked in. Both conserved end residues are part of each CDR3. The order of the fields is D gene, J gene, V gene, clone size, CDR3 DNA, CDR3 protein. A D gene is named only where the DNA matches it firmly. Clone size is given for some rows only: seen once, a few or many times, or a class if the clone is expanded.

d_gene: TRBD2
j_gene: TRBJ2-2
v_gene: TRBV3-1
abundance: -
CDR3nt: TGTGCCAGCAGCCAAGATCCGTCTAGCGGGAGGCCCACCGGGGAGCTGTTTTTT
CDR3aa: CASSQDPSSGRPTGELFF

d_gene: -
j_gene: TRBJ2-4
v_gene: TRBV30
abundance: few
CDR3nt: TGTGCCTGGGACGGAGAATTAGCCAAAAACATTCAGTACTTC
CDR3aa: CAWDGELAKNIQYF

d_gene: -
j_gene: TRBJ2-1
v_gene: TRBV12-3/TRBV12-4
abundance: -
CDR3nt: TGTGCCAGCAGTTTGGCCAAGGGGTTGTCCTACAATGAGCAGTTCTTC
CDR3aa: CASSLAKGLSYNEQFF

d_gene: -
j_gene: TRBJ2-7
v_gene: TRBV28
abundance: many
CDR3nt: TGTGCCAGCAGTTTACCCGACGGGACCTACGAGCAGTACTTC
CDR3aa: CASSLPDGTYEQYF

d_gene: TRBD1
j_gene: TRBJ2-2
v_gene: TRBV29-1
abundance: -
CDR3nt: TGCAGCGTTACAGGGGGCGTCGCCGGGGAGCTGTTTTTT
CDR3aa: CSVTGGVAGELFF

d_gene: TRBD2
j_gene: TRBJ2-7
v_gene: TRBV19
abundance: few
CDR3nt: TGTGCCAGTAGCCCAACGGGGGAGGGCTGGGAGCAGTACTTC
CDR3aa: CASSPTGEGWEQYF

d_gene: -
j_gene: TRBJ2-3
v_gene: TRBV4-1
abundance: few
CDR3nt: TGCGCCAGCAGCCCCCGAGGATCCCCCTGGGGCACAGATACGCAGTATTTT
CDR3aa: CASSPRGSPWGTDTQYF

d_gene: TRBD1
j_gene: TRBJ2-7
v_gene: TRBV30
abundance: few
CDR3nt: TGTGCCTGGAGTATAGGGGGCCTGGGGGAGCAGTACTTC
CDR3aa: CAWSIGGLGEQYF

d_gene: TRBD1
j_gene: TRBJ2-2
v_gene: TRBV29-1
abundance: many
CDR3nt: TGCAGCGTCTGGACAGGGAACACCGGGGAGCTGTTTTTT
CDR3aa: CSVWTGNTGELFF

d_gene: TRBD1
j_gene: TRBJ2-3
v_gene: TRBV29-1
abundance: many
CDR3nt: TGCAGCGTGGGGGGCCGACAGGGGGCAATTTCAGATACGCAGTATTTT
CDR3aa: CSVGGRQGAISDTQYF

d_gene: TRBD2
j_gene: TRBJ2-3
v_gene: TRBV18
abundance: many
CDR3nt: TGTGCCAGCTCTACTGCGGGGGCAGATACGCAGTATTTT
CDR3aa: CASSTAGADTQYF

d_gene: -
j_gene: TRBJ2-7
v_gene: TRBV20-1
abundance: -
CDR3nt: TGCAGTGCTAGACAGGGACCGCACTACGAGCAGTACTTC
CDR3aa: CSARQGPHYEQYF

d_gene: -
j_gene: TRBJ2-3
v_gene: TRBV24-1
abundance: few
CDR3nt: TGTGCCACCAGTGATTTCGCGGGTACTAGCACAGATACGCAGTATTTT
CDR3aa: CATSDFAGTSTDTQYF

d_gene: -
j_gene: TRBJ2-3
v_gene: TRBV12-3/TRBV12-4
abundance: many
CDR3nt: TGTGCCAGCAGTTTTGGACCTAGCACAGATACGCAGTATTTT
CDR3aa: CASSFGPSTDTQYF

d_gene: -
j_gene: TRBJ1-5
v_gene: TRBV12-5
abundance: -
CDR3nt: TGTGCTAGTGCCCCCCCCCACAATGAGCCCCAGCATTTT
CDR3aa: CASAPPHNEPQHF

d_gene: TRBD2
j_gene: TRBJ2-7
v_gene: TRBV5-1
abundance: many
CDR3nt: TGCGCCAGCAGCTTTAGCGGGGGGGCCTACGAGCAGTACTTC
CDR3aa: CASSFSGGAYEQYF

d_gene: TRBD1
j_gene: TRBJ1-1
v_gene: TRBV7-9
abundance: few
CDR3nt: TGTGCCAGCAGCTCGCCCGGGACAGCTAACACTGAAGCTTTCTTT
CDR3aa: CASSSPGTANTEAFF

d_gene: -
j_gene: TRBJ1-1
v_gene: TRBV13
abundance: few
CDR3nt: TGTGCCAGCAGCTTAGAGCGACATATCCCTGAAGCTTTCTTT
CDR3aa: CASSLERHIPEAFF

d_gene: TRBD2
j_gene: TRBJ2-5
v_gene: TRBV7-9
abundance: many
CDR3nt: TGTGCCAGCAGCTCAGGACTAGAAGAGACCCAGTACTTC
CDR3aa: CASSSGLEETQYF

d_gene: TRBD2
j_gene: TRBJ2-1
v_gene: TRBV7-9
abundance: -
CDR3nt: TGTGCCAGCACCCATAGGGAGGTAGGGTCGGCGGGAGTTGAGCAGTTCTTC
CDR3aa: CASTHREVGSAGVEQFF

d_gene: -
j_gene: TRBJ2-5
v_gene: TRBV4-3
abundance: few
CDR3nt: TGCGCCAGCAGCCAAGATTGGCGCCCTTGGGAGACCCAGTACTTC
CDR3aa: CASSQDWRPWETQYF

d_gene: -
j_gene: TRBJ2-7
v_gene: TRBV7-9
abundance: many
CDR3nt: TGTGCCAGCAGCTCCGGGACACCCGTCAGCTCCTACGAGCAGTACTTC
CDR3aa: CASSSGTPVSSYEQYF